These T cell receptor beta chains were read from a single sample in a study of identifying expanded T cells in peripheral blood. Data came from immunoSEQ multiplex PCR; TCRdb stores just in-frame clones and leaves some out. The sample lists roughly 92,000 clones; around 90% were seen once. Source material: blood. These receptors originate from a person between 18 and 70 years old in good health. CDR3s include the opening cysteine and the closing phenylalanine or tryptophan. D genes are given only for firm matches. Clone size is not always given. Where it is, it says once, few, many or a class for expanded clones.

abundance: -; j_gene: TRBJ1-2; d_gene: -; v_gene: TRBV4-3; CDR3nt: TGCGCCAGCAGCCAAGATGCGGTTTCCAACTATGGCTACACCTTC; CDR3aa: CASSQDAVSNYGYTF
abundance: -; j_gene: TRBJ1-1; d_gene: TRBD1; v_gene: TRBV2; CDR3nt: TGTGCCAGCAGTGAACACAAGGGACAGGGGCCCACTGAAGCTTTCTTT; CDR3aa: CASSEHKGQGPTEAFF
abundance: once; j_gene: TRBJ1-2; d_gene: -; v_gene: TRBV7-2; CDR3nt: TGTGCCAGCAGCTCAGACCCGGACAGTTACTATGGCTACACCTTC; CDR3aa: CASSSDPDSYYGYTF
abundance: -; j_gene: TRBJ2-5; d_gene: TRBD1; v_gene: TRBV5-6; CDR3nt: TGTGCCAGCAGCTTGACAGGGGCGGGTTCCCAAGAGACCCAGTACTTC; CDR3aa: CASSLTGAGSQETQYF
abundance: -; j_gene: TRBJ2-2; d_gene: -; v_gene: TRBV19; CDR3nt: TGTGCCAGTAGTATTAAGTCCGGGGAGCTGTTTTTT; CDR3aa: CASSIKSGELFF
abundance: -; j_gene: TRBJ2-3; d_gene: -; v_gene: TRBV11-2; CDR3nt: TGTGCCAGCAGCTTGCTGGGGGACGCCACAGATACGCAGTATTTT; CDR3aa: CASSLLGDATDTQYF
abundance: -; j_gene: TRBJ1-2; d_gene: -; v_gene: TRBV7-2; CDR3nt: TGTGCCAGCAGCTTTCTCGGGGGGGCACCTTGGGGCTACACCTTC; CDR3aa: CASSFLGGAPWGYTF
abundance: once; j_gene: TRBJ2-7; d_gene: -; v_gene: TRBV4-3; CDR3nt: TGCGCCAGCAGCCCCCATATCCAGGGCTCTCGGGGATACGAGCAGTACTTC; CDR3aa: CASSPHIQGSRGYEQYF
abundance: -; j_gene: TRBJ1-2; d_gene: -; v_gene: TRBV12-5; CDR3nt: TGTGCTAGTGGTTTGGGAGACAGGATCTATGGCTACACCTTC; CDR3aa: CASGLGDRIYGYTF
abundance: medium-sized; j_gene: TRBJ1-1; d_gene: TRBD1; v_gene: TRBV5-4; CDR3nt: TGTGCCAGCAGCTTGGTACCGGACAGGAAAGACACTGAAGCTTTCTTT; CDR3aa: CASSLVPDRKDTEAFF